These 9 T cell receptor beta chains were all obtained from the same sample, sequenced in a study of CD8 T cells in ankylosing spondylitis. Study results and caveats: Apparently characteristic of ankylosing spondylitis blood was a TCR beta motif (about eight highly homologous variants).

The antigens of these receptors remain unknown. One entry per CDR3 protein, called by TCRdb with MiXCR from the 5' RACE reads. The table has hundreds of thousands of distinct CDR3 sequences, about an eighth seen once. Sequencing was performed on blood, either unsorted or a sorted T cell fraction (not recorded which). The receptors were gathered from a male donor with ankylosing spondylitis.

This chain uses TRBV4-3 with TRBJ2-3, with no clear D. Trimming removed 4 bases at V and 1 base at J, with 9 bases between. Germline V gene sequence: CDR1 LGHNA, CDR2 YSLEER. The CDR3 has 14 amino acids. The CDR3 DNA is TGCGCCAGCAGCCCGACCCCGCGCACAGATACGCAGTATTTT. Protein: CASSPTPRTDTQYF.

The CDR3: CSARRDPRSYNEQFF. DNA of the CDR3: TGCAGTGCTAGACGAGACCCCCGCTCCTACAATGAGCAGTTCTTC. V usage is TRBV20-1 and J usage is TRBJ2-1; D call uncertain. The CDR3 consists of 15 residues. Germline-derived CDR1 and CDR2 are DFQATT and SNEGSKA (reference sequence). V was cut by 2 bases and J by 0 bases, with 11 bases left in between.

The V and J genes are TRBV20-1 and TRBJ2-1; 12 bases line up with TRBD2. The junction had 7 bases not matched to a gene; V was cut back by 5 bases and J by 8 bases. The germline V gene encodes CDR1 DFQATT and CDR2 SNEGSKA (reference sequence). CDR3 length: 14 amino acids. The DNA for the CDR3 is TGCAGTGCTCGACTAGCGGGAGAATTAGATGAGCAGTTCTTC. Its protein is CSARLAGELDEQFF.

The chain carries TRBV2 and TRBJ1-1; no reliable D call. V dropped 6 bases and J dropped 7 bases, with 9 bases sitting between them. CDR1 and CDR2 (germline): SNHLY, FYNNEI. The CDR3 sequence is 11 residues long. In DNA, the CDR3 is TGTGCCAGCAGAGAGTGGAATGAAGCTTTCTTT. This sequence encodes CASREWNEAFF.

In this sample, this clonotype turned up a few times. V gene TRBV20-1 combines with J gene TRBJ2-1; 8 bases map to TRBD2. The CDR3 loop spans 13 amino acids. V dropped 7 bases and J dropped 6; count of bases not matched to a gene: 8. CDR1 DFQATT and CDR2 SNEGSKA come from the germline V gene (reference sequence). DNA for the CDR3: TGCAGTGGAGAGCGGGAGCGCCTCAATGAGCAGTTCTTC. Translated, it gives CSGERERLNEQFF.

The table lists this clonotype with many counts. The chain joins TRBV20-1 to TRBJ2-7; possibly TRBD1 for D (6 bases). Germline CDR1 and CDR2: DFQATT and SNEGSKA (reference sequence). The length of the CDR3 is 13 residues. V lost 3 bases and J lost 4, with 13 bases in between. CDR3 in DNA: TGCAGTGCTAGCTACAGGGTCGGTTACGAGCAGTACTTC. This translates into CSASYRVGYEQYF.

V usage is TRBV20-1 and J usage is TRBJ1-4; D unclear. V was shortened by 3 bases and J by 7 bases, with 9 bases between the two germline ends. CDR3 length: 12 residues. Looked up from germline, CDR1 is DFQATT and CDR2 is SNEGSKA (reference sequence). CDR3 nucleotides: TGCAGTGCTAGGGCGGTTGGTGAAAAACTGTTTTTT. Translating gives CSARAVGEKLFF.

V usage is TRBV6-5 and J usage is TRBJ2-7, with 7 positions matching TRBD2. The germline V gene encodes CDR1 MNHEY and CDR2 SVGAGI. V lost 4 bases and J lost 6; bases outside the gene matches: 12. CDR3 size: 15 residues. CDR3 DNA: TGTGCCAGCAGTTCCCGTGGGGGGGGAGTAACCGAGCAGTACTTC. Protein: CASSSRGGGVTEQYF.

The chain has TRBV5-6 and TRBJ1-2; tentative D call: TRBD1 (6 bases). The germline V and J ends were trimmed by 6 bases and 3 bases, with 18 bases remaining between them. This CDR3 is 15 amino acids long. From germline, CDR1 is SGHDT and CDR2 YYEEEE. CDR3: CASKALETGYYGYTF. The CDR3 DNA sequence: TGTGCCAGCAAAGCCCTAGAAACAGGGTACTATGGCTACACCTTC.